Detailed here is one T cell receptor beta chain. Its antigen is currently unknown. The sample belongs to a study of blood T cells in healthy people across ages. Study information: Template-switching capture recovered about one barcoded beta molecule per two T cells. Overall study findings and caveats: Expanded clonotype changes were possibly confounded by unknown donor CMV status. The fall in TCR beta diversity per million T cells was roughly linear with age. Estimated diversity that came from one million T cells was considered an underestimate.

CDR3 length: 14 residues. V lost 3 bases, J lost 0 bases, and 12 bases lay in between. Per the germline V gene, CDR1 is DFQATT and CDR2 is SNEGSKA (reference sequence). The use of a sample-barcoded 5' primer and a J-beta primer mix characterized a second PCR of roughly 6 to 11 cycles. TCRdb re-called the 5' RACE reads through MiXCR, storing one row per CDR3 protein. The sample lists over 1,300,000 distinct CDR3 sequences, around 55% occurring once. This clonotype originated in a man between 18 and 35 years old in good health. The chain has TRBV20-1 and TRBJ2-7; D gene uncertain. Specimen: blood. In DNA form, the CDR3 reads TGCAGTGCTAGCAAGCAAACCTACTCCTACGAGCAGTACTTC. Translated: CSASKQTYSYEQYF.